This TCR beta chain was found in a study of chemoradiotherapy in HPV16-positive cancers (dated by TCRdb to 2021 to 2024). Regarding the study in general: Using functional T-cell assays on cells from two HPV16-positive patients, the researchers defined candidate HPV-specific T-cell clones and common TCR motifs. The study set out to ask whether T-cell immunity against the HPV oncoproteins E6 and E7 changes over the course of chemoradiotherapy and whether that immunity affects survival. The candidate HPV-specific TCRs and motifs were subsequently tracked in TCR repertoires obtained from 65 to 95 patients with HPV-related cancers. The paper's findings and limits, for the study overall: The functional definition of HPV-specific T cells was derived from only a couple of HPV16-positive patients, and the survival association was reported for HPV16-positive patients. In HPV16-positive patients, expansion of HPV-responsive T cells during chemoradiotherapy was found to be associated with improved recurrence-free survival. Expansion of candidate HPV-specific clones and E7-related TCR motifs was observed in the tumor microenvironment during treatment, whereas no such expansion was observed for non-HPV-specific T cells.

As for this clone: Its antigen target is currently unknown. Base qualities are not at hand, and no much larger clone is one base apart.

Because repertoires were sampled repeatedly during chemoradiotherapy, clonal expansion in the tumor microenvironment could be followed. The protocol used for the library was the immunoSEQ multiplex PCR assay. In its TCRdb copy, this immuneACCESS table keeps in-frame sequences only and misses some clones. Where compared with another copy, unresolved V genes explain less than half of these, and the others have no known cause. A total of over 10,000 clones appear in this sample, 60% to 85% of them only once. The top ten hold more than 1.1% of the sample. The CDR3 sequence holds 14 residues, the cysteine and phenylalanine included. Just the 42-base CDR3 DNA is kept, in frame starting at base 1. Trimming accounts for 9 bases at V and 9 bases at J, while the number of junction bases matched to no gene is 10. Looking up the germline V gene (reference sequence) yields CDR1 LNHDA and CDR2 SQIVND.

The rearrangement joined TRBV19 to TRBJ1-6; the central 8 bases match TRBD1. The receptor comes from a human donor with HPV-associated anogenital cancer. Sample collection was performed from a patient who underwent chemoradiotherapy. The encoded CDR3 is CASRTTGDGSPLHF. The nucleotide sequence reads TGTGCCAGCCGGACGACAGGGGACGGTTCACCCCTCCACTTT.